The present TCR beta chain was sequenced within a study of blood T cell repertoires in COVID-19. About the study: Material from acute and convalescent COVID-19 was sourced from the United States, Italy and Spain.

Germline trimming cut 2 bases from V and 5 bases from J; bases unmatched to any gene: 4. Germline values: CDR1 SGHNT, CDR2 YYREEE (reference sequence). The CDR3 totals 17 residues. Here immunoSEQ multiplex PCR was the method, and the copy in TCRdb shows in-frame clones only, minus some. The top ten clones hold 8.2% of a sample with under 75,000 clones, 89% of them seen once. Sequencing was performed on peripheral blood. This rearrangement joins TRBV5-4 to TRBJ2-2, with 15 nucleotides matching TRBD2. This TCR was recovered from a man aged 45-65 years with active COVID-19. In DNA, the CDR3 is TGTGCCAGCAGCTTCGGACTAGCGGGGGGGCCGACCGGGGAGCTGTTTTTT. Its protein product is CASSFGLAGGPTGELFF.